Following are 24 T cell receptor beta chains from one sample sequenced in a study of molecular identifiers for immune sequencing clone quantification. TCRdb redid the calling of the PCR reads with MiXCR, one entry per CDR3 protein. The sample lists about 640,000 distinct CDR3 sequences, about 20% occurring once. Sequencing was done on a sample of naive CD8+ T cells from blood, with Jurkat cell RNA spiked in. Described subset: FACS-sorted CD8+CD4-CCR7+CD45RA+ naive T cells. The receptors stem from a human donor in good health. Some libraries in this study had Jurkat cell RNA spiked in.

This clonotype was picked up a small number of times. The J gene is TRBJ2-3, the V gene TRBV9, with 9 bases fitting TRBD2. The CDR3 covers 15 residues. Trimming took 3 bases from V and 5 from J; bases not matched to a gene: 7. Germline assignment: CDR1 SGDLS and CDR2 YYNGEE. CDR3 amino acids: CASSARGGLGDTQYF. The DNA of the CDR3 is TGTGCCAGCAGCGCGCGGGGGGGCCTCGGAGATACGCAGTATTTT.

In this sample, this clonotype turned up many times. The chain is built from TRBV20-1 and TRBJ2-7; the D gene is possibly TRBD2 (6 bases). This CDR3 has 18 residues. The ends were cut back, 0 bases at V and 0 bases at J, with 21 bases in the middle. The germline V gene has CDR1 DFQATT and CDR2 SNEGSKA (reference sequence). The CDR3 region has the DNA TGCAGTGCTAGAGATTGGGACCCCACCTGGGGGGTCTCCTACGAGCAGTACTTC. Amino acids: CSARDWDPTWGVSYEQYF.

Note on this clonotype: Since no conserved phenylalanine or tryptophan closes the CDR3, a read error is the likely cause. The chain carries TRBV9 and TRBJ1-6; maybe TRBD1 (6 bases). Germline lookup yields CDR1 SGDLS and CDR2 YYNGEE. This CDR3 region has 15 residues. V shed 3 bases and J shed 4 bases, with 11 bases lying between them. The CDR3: CASSASGTYNSPLHL. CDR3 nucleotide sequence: TGTGCCAGCAGCGCCTCCGGGACATATAATTCACCCCTCCACCTT.

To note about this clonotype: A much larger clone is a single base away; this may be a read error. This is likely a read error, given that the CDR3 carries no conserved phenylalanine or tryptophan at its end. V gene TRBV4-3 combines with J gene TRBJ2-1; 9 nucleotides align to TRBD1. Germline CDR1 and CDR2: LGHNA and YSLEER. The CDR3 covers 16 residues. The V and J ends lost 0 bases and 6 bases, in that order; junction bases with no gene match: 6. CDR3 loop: CASSQDLGDRVNEQFS. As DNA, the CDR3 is TGCGCCAGCAGCCAAGATTTGGGGGACAGGGTCAATGAGCAGTTCTCC.

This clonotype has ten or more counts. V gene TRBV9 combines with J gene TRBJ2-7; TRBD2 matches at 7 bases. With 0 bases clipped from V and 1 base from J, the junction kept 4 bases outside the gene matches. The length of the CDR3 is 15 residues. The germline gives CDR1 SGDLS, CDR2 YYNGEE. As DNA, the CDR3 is TGTGCCAGCAGCGTAGGGAGCGGGGCGTCCTACGAGCAGTACTTC. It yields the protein CASSVGSGASYEQYF. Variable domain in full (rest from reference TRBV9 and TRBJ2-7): DSGVTQTPKHLITATGQRVTLRCSPRSGDLSVYWYQQSLDQGLQFLIQYYNGEERAKGNILERFSAQQFPDLHSELNLSSLELGDSALYFCASSVGSGASYEQYFGPGTRLTVT.

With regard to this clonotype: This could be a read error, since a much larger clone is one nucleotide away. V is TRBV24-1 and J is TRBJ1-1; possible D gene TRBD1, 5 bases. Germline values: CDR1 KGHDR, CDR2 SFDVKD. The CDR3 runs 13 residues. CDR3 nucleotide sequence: TGTGCCACCAGTGAAGCAGGGAACACTGAAGCTTACTTT. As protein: CATSEAGNTEAYF.

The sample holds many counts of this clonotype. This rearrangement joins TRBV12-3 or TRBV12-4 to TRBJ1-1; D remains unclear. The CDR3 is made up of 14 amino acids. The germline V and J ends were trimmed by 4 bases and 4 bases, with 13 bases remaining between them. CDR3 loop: CASSSPYMGTEAFF. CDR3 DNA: TGTGCCAGCAGTTCCCCTTACATGGGCACTGAAGCTTTCTTT.

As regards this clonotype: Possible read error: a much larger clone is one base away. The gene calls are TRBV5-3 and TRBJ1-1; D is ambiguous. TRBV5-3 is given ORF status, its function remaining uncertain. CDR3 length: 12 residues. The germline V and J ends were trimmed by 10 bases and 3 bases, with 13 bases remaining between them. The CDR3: CAGSIEDTEAFF. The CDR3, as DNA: TGTGCCGGCAGCATAGAGGACACTGAAGCTTTCTTT.

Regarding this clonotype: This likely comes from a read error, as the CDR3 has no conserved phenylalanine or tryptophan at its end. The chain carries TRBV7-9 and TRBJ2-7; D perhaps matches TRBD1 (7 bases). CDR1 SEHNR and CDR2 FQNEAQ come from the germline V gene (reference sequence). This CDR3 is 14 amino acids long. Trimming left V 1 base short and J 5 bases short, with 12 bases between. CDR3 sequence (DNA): TGTGCCAGCAGCTTAGATGGAGGGGGCGACGAGCAGTACTCC. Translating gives CASSLDGGGDEQYS.

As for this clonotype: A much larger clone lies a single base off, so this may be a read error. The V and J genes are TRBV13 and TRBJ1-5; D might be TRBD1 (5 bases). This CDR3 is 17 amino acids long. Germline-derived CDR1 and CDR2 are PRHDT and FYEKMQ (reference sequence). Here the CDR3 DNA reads TGTGCCGGCAGCCAGCGGGGCGGAGGGAGGGACAATCAGCCCCAGCATTTT. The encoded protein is CAGSQRGGGRDNQPQHF. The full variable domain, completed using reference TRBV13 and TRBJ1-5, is AAGVIQSPRHLIKEKRETATLKCYPIPRHDTVYWYQQGPGQDPQFLISFYEKMQSDKGSIPDRFSAQQFSDYHSELNMSSLELGDSALYFCAGSQRGGGRDNQPQHFGDGTRLSIL.

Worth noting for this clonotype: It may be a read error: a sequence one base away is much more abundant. The CDR3 DNA reads as TGTGCCAGCAGCTTGGTCGTAACAGTGAACAGTCAGCCCCAGCATTTT. This encodes CASSLVVTVNSQPQHF. The rearrangement joins TRBV5-3 to TRBJ1-5; D remains ambiguous. TRBV5-3 has ORF status, its function being uncertain. This CDR3 contains 16 residues.

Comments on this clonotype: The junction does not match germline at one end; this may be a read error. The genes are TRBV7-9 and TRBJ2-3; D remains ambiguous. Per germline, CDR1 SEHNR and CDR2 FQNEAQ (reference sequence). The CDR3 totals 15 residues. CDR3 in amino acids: CACSPFFGSTDTQYF. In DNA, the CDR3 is TGTGCCTGCAGCCCCTTCTTCGGGAGCACAGATACGCAGTATTTT. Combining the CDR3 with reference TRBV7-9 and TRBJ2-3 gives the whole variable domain DTGVSQNPRHKITKRGQNVTFRCDPISEHNRLYWYRQTLGQGPEFLTYFQNEAQLEKSRLLSDRFSAERPKGSFSTLEIQRTEQGDSAMYLCACSPFFGSTDTQYFGPGTRLTVL.

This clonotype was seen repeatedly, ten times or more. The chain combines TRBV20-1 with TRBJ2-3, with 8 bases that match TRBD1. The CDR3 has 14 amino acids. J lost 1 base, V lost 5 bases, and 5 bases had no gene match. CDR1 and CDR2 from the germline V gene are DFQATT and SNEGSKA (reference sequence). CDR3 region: CSASDRDGTDTQYF. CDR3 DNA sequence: TGCAGTGCTTCGGACAGGGATGGCACAGATACGCAGTATTTT.

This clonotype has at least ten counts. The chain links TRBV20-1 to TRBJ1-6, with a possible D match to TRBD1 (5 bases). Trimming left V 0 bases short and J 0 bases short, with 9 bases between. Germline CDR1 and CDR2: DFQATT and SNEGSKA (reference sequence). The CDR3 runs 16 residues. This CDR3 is CSAREEGSSYNSPLHF. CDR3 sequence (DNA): TGCAGTGCTAGAGAAGAGGGGAGCTCCTATAATTCACCCCTCCACTTT.

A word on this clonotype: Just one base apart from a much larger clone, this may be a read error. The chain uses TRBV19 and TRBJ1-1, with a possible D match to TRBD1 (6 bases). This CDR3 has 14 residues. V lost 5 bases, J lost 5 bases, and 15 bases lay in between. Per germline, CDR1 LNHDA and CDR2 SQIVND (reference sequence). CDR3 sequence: CASSVSGAGTEAFF. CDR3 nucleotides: TGTGCCAGTAGTGTCTCAGGGGCGGGGACTGAAGCTTTCTTT.

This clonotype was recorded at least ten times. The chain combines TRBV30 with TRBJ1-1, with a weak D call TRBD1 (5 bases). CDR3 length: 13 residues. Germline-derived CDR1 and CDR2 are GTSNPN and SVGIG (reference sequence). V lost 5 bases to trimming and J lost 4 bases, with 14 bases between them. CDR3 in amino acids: CAWSPGGGTEAFF. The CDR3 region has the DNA TGTGCCTGGTCCCCGGGGGGGGGCACTGAAGCTTTCTTT.

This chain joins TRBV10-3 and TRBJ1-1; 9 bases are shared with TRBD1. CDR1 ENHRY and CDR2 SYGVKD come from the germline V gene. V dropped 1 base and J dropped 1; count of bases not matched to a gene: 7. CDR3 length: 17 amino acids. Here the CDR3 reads CAISEFFGTGPNTEAFF. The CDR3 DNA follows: TGTGCCATCAGTGAGTTTTTTGGGACAGGGCCGAACACTGAAGCTTTCTTT.

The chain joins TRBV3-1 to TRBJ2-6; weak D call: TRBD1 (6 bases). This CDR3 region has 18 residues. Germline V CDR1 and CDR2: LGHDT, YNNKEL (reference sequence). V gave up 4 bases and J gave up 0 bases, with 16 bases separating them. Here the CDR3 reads CASSPRDNGFSGANVLTF. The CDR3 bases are TGTGCCAGCAGCCCCCGGGACAACGGCTTCTCTGGGGCCAACGTCCTGACTTTC.

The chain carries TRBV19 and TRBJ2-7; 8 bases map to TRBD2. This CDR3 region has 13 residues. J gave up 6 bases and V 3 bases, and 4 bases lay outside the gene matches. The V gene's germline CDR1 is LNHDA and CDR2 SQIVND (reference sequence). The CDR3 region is CASSITSGSEQYF. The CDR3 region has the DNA TGTGCCAGTAGTATTACTAGCGGTTCCGAGCAGTACTTC.

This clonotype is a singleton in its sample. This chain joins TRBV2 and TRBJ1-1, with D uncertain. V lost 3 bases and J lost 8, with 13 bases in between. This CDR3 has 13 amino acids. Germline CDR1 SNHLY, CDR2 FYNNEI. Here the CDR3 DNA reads TGTGCCAGCAGTGATGCGGGCTCGGGAGAAGCTTTCTTT. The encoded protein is CASSDAGSGEAFF. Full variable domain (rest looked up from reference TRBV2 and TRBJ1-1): EPEVTQTPSHQVTQMGQEVILRCVPISNHLYFYWYRQILGQKVEFLVSFYNNEISEKSEIFDDQFSVERPDGSNFTLKIRSTKLEDSAMYFCASSDAGSGEAFFGQGTRLTVV.

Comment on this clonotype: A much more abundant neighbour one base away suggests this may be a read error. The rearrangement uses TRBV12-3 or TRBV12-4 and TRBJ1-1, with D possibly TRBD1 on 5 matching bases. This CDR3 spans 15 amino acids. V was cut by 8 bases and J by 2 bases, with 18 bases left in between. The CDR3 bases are TGTGCCAGCGCCCACCCGGCAGGGTTTAACACTGAAGCTTTCTTT. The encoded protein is CASAHPAGFNTEAFF.

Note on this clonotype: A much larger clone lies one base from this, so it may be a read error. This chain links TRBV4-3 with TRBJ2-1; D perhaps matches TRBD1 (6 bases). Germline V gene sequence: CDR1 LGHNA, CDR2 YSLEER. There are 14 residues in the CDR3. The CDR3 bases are TGCGCCAGCAGACAAGAGGACAGAGACAATGAGCAGTTCTTC. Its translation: CASRQEDRDNEQFF.

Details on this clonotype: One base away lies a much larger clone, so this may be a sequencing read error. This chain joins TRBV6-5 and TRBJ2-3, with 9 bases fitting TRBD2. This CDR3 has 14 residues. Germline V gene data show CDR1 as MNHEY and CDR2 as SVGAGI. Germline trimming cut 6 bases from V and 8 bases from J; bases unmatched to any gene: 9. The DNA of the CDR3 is TGTGCCAGCAGCCGGGGTAGCGGGAGAGGTACGCAGTATTTT. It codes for CASSRGSGRGTQYF.

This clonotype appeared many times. In DNA form, the CDR3 reads TGTGCCAGCAGTACCTGGGGCCAGCCCACAGATACGCAGTATTTT. This codes for CASSTWGQPTDTQYF. This chain links TRBV2 with TRBJ2-3; perhaps TRBD1 as D (5 bases). Germline V gene sequence: CDR1 SNHLY, CDR2 FYNNEI. This CDR3 region has 15 residues. V was cut by 5 bases and J by 2 bases, with 14 bases left in between.